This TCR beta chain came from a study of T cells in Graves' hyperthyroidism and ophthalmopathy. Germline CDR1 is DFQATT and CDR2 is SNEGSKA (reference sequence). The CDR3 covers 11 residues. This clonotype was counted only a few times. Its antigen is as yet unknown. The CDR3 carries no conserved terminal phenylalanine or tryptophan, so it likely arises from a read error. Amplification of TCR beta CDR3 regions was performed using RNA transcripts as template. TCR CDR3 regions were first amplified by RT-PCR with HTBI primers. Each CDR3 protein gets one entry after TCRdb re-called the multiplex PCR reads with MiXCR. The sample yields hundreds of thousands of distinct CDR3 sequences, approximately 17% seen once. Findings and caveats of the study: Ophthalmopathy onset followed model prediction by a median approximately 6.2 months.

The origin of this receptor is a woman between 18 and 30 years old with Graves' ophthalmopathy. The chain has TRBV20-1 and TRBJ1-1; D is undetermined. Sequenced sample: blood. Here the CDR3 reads CAGAGSTEAFL. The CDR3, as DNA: TGCGCCGGAGCAGGAAGCACTGAAGCTTTCCTT.